This entry is about one TCR beta chain. Method: immunoSEQ multiplex PCR; TCRdb's copy keeps in-frame clones and lacks some. Counted here are tens of thousands of clones, approximately 92% occurring once; the ten biggest clones make up roughly 1.2%. This entry comes from a study of T cell changes during pregnancy in multiple sclerosis. The CDR3 totals 16 residues. Per the germline V gene, CDR1 is SGHRS and CDR2 is YFSETQ. The V and J ends lost 1 base and 6 bases, in that order; junction bases with no gene match: 7. Sequencing was performed on peripheral blood, taken in the third trimester of pregnancy. The sequence was collected from a female donor with multiple sclerosis, enrolled in a pregnancy study. This rearrangement joins TRBV5-1 to TRBJ2-1, with 10 bases matching TRBD1. CDR3 loop: CASSLSGQGGFNEQFF. CDR3 bases: TGCGCCAGCAGCTTGAGTGGACAGGGGGGGTTCAATGAGCAGTTCTTC.